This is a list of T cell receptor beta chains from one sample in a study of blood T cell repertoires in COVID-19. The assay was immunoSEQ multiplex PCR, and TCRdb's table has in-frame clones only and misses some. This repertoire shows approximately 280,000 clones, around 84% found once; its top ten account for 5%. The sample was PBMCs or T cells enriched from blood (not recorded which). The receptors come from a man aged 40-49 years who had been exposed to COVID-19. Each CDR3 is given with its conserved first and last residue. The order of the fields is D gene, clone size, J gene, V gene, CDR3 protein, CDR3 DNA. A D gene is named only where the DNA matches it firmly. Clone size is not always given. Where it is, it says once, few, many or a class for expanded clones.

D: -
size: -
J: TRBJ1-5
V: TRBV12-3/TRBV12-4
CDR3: CASSLYSNQPQHF
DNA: TGTGCCAGCAGCTTATATAGCAATCAGCCCCAGCATTTT

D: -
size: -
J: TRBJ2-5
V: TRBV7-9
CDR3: CASSDRTKLETQYF
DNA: TGTGCCAGCAGCGACCGGACTAAATTAGAGACCCAGTACTTC

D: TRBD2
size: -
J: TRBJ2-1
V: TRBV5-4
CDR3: CASSPGGGGSPYNEQFF
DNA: TGTGCCAGCAGCCCGGGTGGGGGAGGGAGCCCCTACAATGAGCAGTTCTTC

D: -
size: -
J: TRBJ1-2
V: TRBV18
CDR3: CASSRGHYYGYTF
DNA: TGTGCCAGCTCACGGGGGCATTATTATGGCTACACCTTC

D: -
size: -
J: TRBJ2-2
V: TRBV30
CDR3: CAWALTRSTGELFF
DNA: TGTGCCTGGGCATTAACGAGGAGCACCGGGGAGCTGTTTTTT

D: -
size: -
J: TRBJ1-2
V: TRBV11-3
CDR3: CASSISGNYGYTF
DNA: TGTGCCAGCAGCATATCAGGGAACTATGGCTACACCTTC

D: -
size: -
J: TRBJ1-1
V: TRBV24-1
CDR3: CATSDGRGNTEAFF
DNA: TGTGCCACCAGTGATGGGCGGGGGAACACTGAAGCTTTCTTT

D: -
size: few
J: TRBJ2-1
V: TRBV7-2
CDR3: CASSLSGIGEQFF
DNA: TGTGCCAGCAGCCTATCCGGGATAGGTGAGCAGTTCTTC

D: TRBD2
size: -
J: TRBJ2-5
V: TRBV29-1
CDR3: CSVGLGTSRETQYF
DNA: TGCAGCGTTGGCCTCGGGACTAGCAGAGAGACCCAGTACTTC

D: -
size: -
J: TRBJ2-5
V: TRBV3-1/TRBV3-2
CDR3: CASSFETPRKTQYF
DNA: TGTGCCAGCAGTTTCGAGACCCCGAGGAAGACCCAGTACTTC

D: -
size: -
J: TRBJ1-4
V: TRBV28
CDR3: CASRRGGDEKLFF
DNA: TGTGCCAGCAGGAGGGGGGGGGATGAAAAACTGTTTTTT